These T cell receptor beta chains were read from a single sample in a study of CD8 T cells in ankylosing spondylitis. TCRdb reprocessed the 5' RACE reads with MiXCR, giving one entry per CDR3 protein. The sample lists about 500,000 distinct CDR3 sequences, approximately 5.3% seen once, with under 4.5% in the top ten. The sample taken for sequencing was blood, either unsorted or a sorted T cell fraction (not recorded which). These TCRs come from a male donor with ankylosing spondylitis. CDR3s include the opening cysteine and the closing phenylalanine or tryptophan. D genes are given only for firm matches. Clone size, where shown, is once, few, many, or a class for clones that have expanded.

clone_size: NA; cdr3_length: 15; d_call: NA; v_call: TRBV7-9; j_call: TRBJ2-3; cdr3_nt: TGTGCCAGCAGCCCAGTAGGAGCGGTACCAGATACGCAGTATTTT; cdr3_aa: CASSPVGAVPDTQYF
clone_size: many; cdr3_length: 14; d_call: NA; v_call: TRBV28; j_call: TRBJ1-2; cdr3_nt: TGTGCCAGCAGTCTCAACGGCGGAAACTATGGCTACACCTTC; cdr3_aa: CASSLNGGNYGYTF
clone_size: few; cdr3_length: 13; d_call: NA; v_call: TRBV6-4; j_call: TRBJ2-1; cdr3_nt: TGTGCCAGCAGTGACTCGTGGGGCCATGAGCAGTTCTTC; cdr3_aa: CASSDSWGHEQFF
clone_size: many; cdr3_length: 18; d_call: NA; v_call: TRBV11-2; j_call: TRBJ2-2; cdr3_nt: TGTGCCAGCAGCCGAGAGGGGCGTACTAGCAGGAGCACCGGGGAGCTGTTTTTT; cdr3_aa: CASSREGRTSRSTGELFF
clone_size: NA; cdr3_length: 14; d_call: NA; v_call: TRBV7-2; j_call: TRBJ2-1; cdr3_nt: TGTGCCAGCAGCTTAGGGGGGTGGGGAAATGAGCAGTTCTTC; cdr3_aa: CASSLGGWGNEQFF
clone_size: many; cdr3_length: 15; d_call: TRBD1; v_call: TRBV28; j_call: TRBJ2-1; cdr3_nt: TGTGCCAGCAGTCCAACCGGGACAGCCTACAATGAGCAGTTCTTC; cdr3_aa: CASSPTGTAYNEQFF
clone_size: many; cdr3_length: 9; d_call: NA; v_call: TRBV20-1; j_call: TRBJ2-5; cdr3_nt: TGCGGCATCAGTGAGACCCAGTACTTC; cdr3_aa: CGISETQYF
clone_size: many; cdr3_length: 15; d_call: TRBD1; v_call: TRBV6-1; j_call: TRBJ2-4; cdr3_nt: TGTGCCAGCAGCCAAAGGGGGACAGTCAAAAACATTCAGTACTTC; cdr3_aa: CASSQRGTVKNIQYF
clone_size: NA; cdr3_length: 16; d_call: TRBD1; v_call: TRBV11-2; j_call: TRBJ2-5; cdr3_nt: TGTGCCAGCAGCTTAGTGGTTGACAGGGGCAAAGAGACCCAGTACTTC; cdr3_aa: CASSLVVDRGKETQYF
clone_size: many; cdr3_length: 14; d_call: NA; v_call: TRBV7-2; j_call: TRBJ1-1; cdr3_nt: TGTGCCAGCAGCTTTGCCTCTTCGAACACTGAAGCTTTCTTT; cdr3_aa: CASSFASSNTEAFF
clone_size: many; cdr3_length: 13; d_call: TRBD1; v_call: TRBV7-2; j_call: TRBJ2-5; cdr3_nt: TGTGCCAGCAGCCAGACAGGGGAAGAGACCCAGTACTTC; cdr3_aa: CASSQTGEETQYF
clone_size: many; cdr3_length: 15; d_call: NA; v_call: TRBV20-1; j_call: TRBJ1-6; cdr3_nt: TGCAGTGCCCCGACCACTGGGGGCTATAATTCACCCCTCCACTTT; cdr3_aa: CSAPTTGGYNSPLHF
clone_size: many; cdr3_length: 14; d_call: NA; v_call: TRBV20-1; j_call: TRBJ2-2; cdr3_nt: TGCAGTGCTGGCGGGGGCCCGAACACCGGGGAGCTGTTTTTT; cdr3_aa: CSAGGGPNTGELFF
clone_size: many; cdr3_length: 15; d_call: NA; v_call: TRBV7-8; j_call: TRBJ2-4; cdr3_nt: TGTGCCAGCAGCTTAGTTGGACTAGCCAAAAACATTCAGTACTTC; cdr3_aa: CASSLVGLAKNIQYF
clone_size: many; cdr3_length: 14; d_call: NA; v_call: TRBV6-5; j_call: TRBJ1-5; cdr3_nt: TGTGCCAGCAGTTATGCAGGGAACAATCAGCCCCAGCATTTT; cdr3_aa: CASSYAGNNQPQHF
clone_size: many; cdr3_length: 14; d_call: NA; v_call: TRBV7-2; j_call: TRBJ2-5; cdr3_nt: TGTGCCAGCAGCTTAGTTAGGATACAAGAGACCCAGTACTTC; cdr3_aa: CASSLVRIQETQYF
clone_size: many; cdr3_length: 17; d_call: TRBD2; v_call: TRBV7-9; j_call: TRBJ2-3; cdr3_nt: TGTGCCAGCAGCACCGCCTGGCGGGGGGGGACCACAGATACGCAGTATTTT; cdr3_aa: CASSTAWRGGTTDTQYF
clone_size: many; cdr3_length: 14; d_call: NA; v_call: TRBV11-2; j_call: TRBJ1-2; cdr3_nt: TGTGCCAGCAGTCAGGGAACAGTTTCATATGGCTACACCTTC; cdr3_aa: CASSQGTVSYGYTF
clone_size: many; cdr3_length: 12; d_call: NA; v_call: TRBV20-1; j_call: TRBJ1-5; cdr3_nt: TGCAGTGTAACGGACGCTGATCAGCCCCAGCATTTT; cdr3_aa: CSVTDADQPQHF
clone_size: NA; cdr3_length: 15; d_call: NA; v_call: TRBV7-8; j_call: TRBJ2-5; cdr3_nt: TGTGCCAGCAGCCTAGTCTTGAAACTACAAGAGACCCAGTACTTC; cdr3_aa: CASSLVLKLQETQYF
clone_size: many; cdr3_length: 12; d_call: TRBD1; v_call: TRBV20-1; j_call: TRBJ2-7; cdr3_nt: TGCAGTGCTATGGGACAGATCTACGAGCAGTACTTC; cdr3_aa: CSAMGQIYEQYF
clone_size: many; cdr3_length: 14; d_call: NA; v_call: TRBV6-2/TRBV6-3; j_call: TRBJ1-4; cdr3_nt: TGTGCCAGCTGCAGAGGCAGTCTAGATGAAAAACTGTTTTTT; cdr3_aa: CASCRGSLDEKLFF
clone_size: few; cdr3_length: 14; d_call: TRBD2; v_call: TRBV7-2; j_call: TRBJ2-1; cdr3_nt: TGTGCCAGCAGCTACCGACTAGCGGCCGGTGAGCAGTTCTTC; cdr3_aa: CASSYRLAAGEQFF
clone_size: many; cdr3_length: 14; d_call: NA; v_call: TRBV5-1; j_call: TRBJ2-2; cdr3_nt: TGCGCCAGCAGCTTGGTGCAGAGCTCCGGGGAGCTGTTTTTT; cdr3_aa: CASSLVQSSGELFF
clone_size: few; cdr3_length: 16; d_call: NA; v_call: TRBV24-1; j_call: TRBJ2-1; cdr3_nt: TGTGCCACCAGTGATCCAGGGATGGTCGGATCCAATGAGCAGTTCTTC; cdr3_aa: CATSDPGMVGSNEQFF
clone_size: many; cdr3_length: 16; d_call: TRBD2; v_call: TRBV24-1; j_call: TRBJ2-1; cdr3_nt: TGTGCCACCAGTGCTAGCGGGAGGGTTGGATCGAATGAGCAGTTCTTC; cdr3_aa: CATSASGRVGSNEQFF
clone_size: many; cdr3_length: 16; d_call: TRBD1; v_call: TRBV28; j_call: TRBJ1-2; cdr3_nt: TGTGCCAGCAGTTCATTGGGACAGGGGGCCAACTATGGCTACACCTTC; cdr3_aa: CASSSLGQGANYGYTF
clone_size: many; cdr3_length: 12; d_call: NA; v_call: TRBV25-1; j_call: TRBJ1-2; cdr3_nt: TGTGCCAGCAGTGAACCCACCGGGGGCTACACCTTC; cdr3_aa: CASSEPTGGYTF
clone_size: NA; cdr3_length: 13; d_call: NA; v_call: TRBV20-1; j_call: TRBJ2-5; cdr3_nt: TGCAGTGCGCAGTCGGGGCCCCAAGAGACCCAGTACTTC; cdr3_aa: CSAQSGPQETQYF
clone_size: many; cdr3_length: 13; d_call: NA; v_call: TRBV7-9; j_call: TRBJ2-3; cdr3_nt: TGTGCCAGCAGCTCAAGCAGGGAACCAACGCAGTATTTT; cdr3_aa: CASSSSREPTQYF
clone_size: NA; cdr3_length: 18; d_call: TRBD2; v_call: TRBV4-3; j_call: TRBJ2-7; cdr3_nt: TGCGCCAGCAGCCAAGGTCGACTAGCGGGACCCGGCTCCTACGAGCAGTACTTC; cdr3_aa: CASSQGRLAGPGSYEQYF
clone_size: many; cdr3_length: 17; d_call: TRBD1; v_call: TRBV10-3; j_call: TRBJ1-4; cdr3_nt: TGTGCCATCAGTCCCCGGGGACAGGGCTACGCCGGTGAAAAACTGTTTTTT; cdr3_aa: CAISPRGQGYAGEKLFF
clone_size: many; cdr3_length: 14; d_call: NA; v_call: TRBV12-3/TRBV12-4; j_call: TRBJ1-6; cdr3_nt: TGTGCCAGCAGTTTAGAGGTTTACAATTCACCCCTCCACTTT; cdr3_aa: CASSLEVYNSPLHF
clone_size: many; cdr3_length: 12; d_call: NA; v_call: TRBV28; j_call: TRBJ1-5; cdr3_nt: TGTGCCACTTCGTGGGGCAATCAGCCCCAGCATTTT; cdr3_aa: CATSWGNQPQHF
clone_size: many; cdr3_length: 17; d_call: NA; v_call: TRBV7-4; j_call: TRBJ2-1; cdr3_nt: TGTGCCAGCAGCTTGGTCCCGGACTCGAGCTCCTACAATGAGCAGTTCTTC; cdr3_aa: CASSLVPDSSSYNEQFF
clone_size: many; cdr3_length: 13; d_call: NA; v_call: TRBV7-2; j_call: TRBJ2-4; cdr3_nt: TGTGCCAGCAGCTTAGAGACGCGTGGCATTCAGTACTTC; cdr3_aa: CASSLETRGIQYF
clone_size: NA; cdr3_length: 11; d_call: NA; v_call: TRBV6-2/TRBV6-3; j_call: TRBJ2-2; cdr3_nt: TGTTCCAGCAGCGACACCGGGGAGCTGTTTTTT; cdr3_aa: CSSSDTGELFF
clone_size: many; cdr3_length: 13; d_call: NA; v_call: TRBV29-1; j_call: TRBJ1-4; cdr3_nt: TGCAGCGTCATCGGGGGTAGTCGTGAAAAACTGTTTTTT; cdr3_aa: CSVIGGSREKLFF
clone_size: many; cdr3_length: 13; d_call: NA; v_call: TRBV7-3; j_call: TRBJ1-5; cdr3_nt: TGTGCCAGCAGCTTAACTCCAGGGGCCCCCCAGCATTTT; cdr3_aa: CASSLTPGAPQHF
clone_size: NA; cdr3_length: 16; d_call: NA; v_call: TRBV6-5; j_call: TRBJ2-4; cdr3_nt: TGTGCCAGCAGTTACTCCGGGGGACAAGCCAAAAACATTCAGTACTTC; cdr3_aa: CASSYSGGQAKNIQYF
clone_size: NA; cdr3_length: 14; d_call: NA; v_call: TRBV7-9; j_call: TRBJ2-1; cdr3_nt: TGTGCGAGCAAGTCCGGGTCCACGGACAATGAGCAGTTCTTC; cdr3_aa: CASKSGSTDNEQFF
clone_size: many; cdr3_length: 15; d_call: TRBD2; v_call: TRBV4-3; j_call: TRBJ2-7; cdr3_nt: TGCGCCAGCAGCCAAGATCCGGGAGGGCGAATCGAGCAGTACTTC; cdr3_aa: CASSQDPGGRIEQYF
clone_size: many; cdr3_length: 15; d_call: NA; v_call: TRBV18; j_call: TRBJ2-7; cdr3_nt: TGTGCCAGCTCACGAAGCAGCGGAAGCTCCTACGAGCAGTACTTC; cdr3_aa: CASSRSSGSSYEQYF
clone_size: few; cdr3_length: 20; d_call: TRBD2; v_call: TRBV11-2; j_call: TRBJ2-3; cdr3_nt: TGTGCCAGCAGCTTTCGGACTAGCGGGGGCCTCAAATTTGCAACAGATACGCAGTATTTT; cdr3_aa: CASSFRTSGGLKFATDTQYF
clone_size: many; cdr3_length: 14; d_call: NA; v_call: TRBV7-9; j_call: TRBJ1-1; cdr3_nt: TGTGCCAGCAGCTTACCCGGTTCAGGTCCTGAAGCTTTCTTT; cdr3_aa: CASSLPGSGPEAFF
clone_size: many; cdr3_length: 16; d_call: TRBD1; v_call: TRBV5-1; j_call: TRBJ2-7; cdr3_nt: TGCGCCAGCAGCTTTGGGACAGGGGGAGATACCTACGAGCAGTACTTC; cdr3_aa: CASSFGTGGDTYEQYF
clone_size: few; cdr3_length: 13; d_call: NA; v_call: TRBV30; j_call: TRBJ1-1; cdr3_nt: TGTGCCCAAAGAACAGGGTCGAACACTGAAGCTTTCTTT; cdr3_aa: CAQRTGSNTEAFF
clone_size: many; cdr3_length: 13; d_call: NA; v_call: TRBV20-1; j_call: TRBJ2-5; cdr3_nt: TGCAGTGCTAGTCGTCAGGGGGGGGAGACCCAGTACTTC; cdr3_aa: CSASRQGGETQYF
clone_size: few; cdr3_length: 12; d_call: NA; v_call: TRBV29-1; j_call: TRBJ1-5; cdr3_nt: TGCAGCGTCCGAGATGGCAATCAGCCCCAGCATTTT; cdr3_aa: CSVRDGNQPQHF